These T cell receptor beta chains were read from a single sample in a study of cytomegalovirus exposure and HLA in healthy donors. The assay was immunoSEQ multiplex PCR, and TCRdb's table has in-frame clones only and misses some. This sample has 90,000 to 150,000 clones, with about 74% found just once. The sequencing input was PBMCs. The receptors shown here come from a female donor in good health and CMV-seronegative. CDR3s include the opening cysteine and the closing phenylalanine or tryptophan. D genes are given only for firm matches. Some rows have no size entry. The others give once, few or many, or a class for an expanded clone.

d_call	v_call	j_call	clone_size	cdr3_nt	cdr3_aa
TRBD1	TRBV2	TRBJ1-2	.	TGTGCCAGCAGGGTCGGGACAGCCTATGGCTACACCTTC	CASRVGTAYGYTF
TRBD2	TRBV25-1	TRBJ2-7	.	TGTGCCAGCAGTGATCGGCAAGCGGGGTACTACGAGCAGTACTTC	CASSDRQAGYYEQYF
TRBD1	TRBV5-1	TRBJ2-7	.	TGCGCCAGCAGCCTGGGACAGGTCTTCAACGAGCAGTACTTC	CASSLGQVFNEQYF
TRBD1	TRBV18	TRBJ1-3	.	TGTGCCAGCTCACCCGGACAGGGTCGTGGAAACACCATATATTTT	CASSPGQGRGNTIYF
.	TRBV6-5	TRBJ2-2	few	TGTGCCAGCAGCGTCTTAACCGGGGAGCTGTTTTTT	CASSVLTGELFF
TRBD1	TRBV4-2	TRBJ1-2	.	TGTGCCAGCAGCCAAGTCGGGACAGGGGACTATGGCTACACCTTC	CASSQVGTGDYGYTF
TRBD2	TRBV4-2	TRBJ2-1	.	TGTGCCAGCAGCCAGGAGGGACTAGCGGGGGGGCTTAGTGAGCAGTTCTTC	CASSQEGLAGGLSEQFF
.	TRBV19	TRBJ1-1	.	TGTGCCAGTCGTACGTGGGCGAACACTGAAGCTTTCTTT	CASRTWANTEAFF
TRBD1	TRBV10-3	TRBJ1-1	once	TGTGCCGGCGGATCCGGGACAGGGGGGACTGAAGCTTTCTTT	CAGGSGTGGTEAFF
TRBD2	TRBV5-1	TRBJ2-2	.	TGCGCCAGCAGGCTAGCGGGGCAGGGCACCGGGGAGCTGTTTTTT	CASRLAGQGTGELFF
.	TRBV5-4	TRBJ1-6	.	TGTGCCAGCATGCTTGAGAGGGGGAGCGGCTCACCCCTCCACTTT	CASMLERGSGSPLHF
.	TRBV27	TRBJ1-2	once	TGTGCCAGCAGTCTCCGTGAGGGACACATACATAACTATGGCTACACCTTC	CASSLREGHIHNYGYTF
TRBD1	TRBV5-8	TRBJ1-5	.	TGTGCCAGCAGCGTAGGGGACAGGGTGGCGATTAGCAATCAGCCCCAGCATTTT	CASSVGDRVAISNQPQHF
TRBD1	TRBV4-1	TRBJ1-1	.	TGCGCCAGCAGCCACGCAACCGGGACAGGGTTGAGGAACACTGAAGCTTTCTTT	CASSHATGTGLRNTEAFF
.	TRBV7-8	TRBJ1-3	once	TGTGCCAGCAGCTCCGGTGTGGGGCCCGGAAACACCATATATTTT	CASSSGVGPGNTIYF
.	TRBV5-1	TRBJ1-2	.	TGCGCCAGCAGCTTGGGGGGAGAAAACTATGGCTACACCTTC	CASSLGGENYGYTF
.	TRBV7-2	TRBJ1-5	.	TGTGCCAGCAGCTTAGGAGACACTAGCAATCAGCCCCAGCATTTT	CASSLGDTSNQPQHF
.	TRBV7-6	TRBJ2-5	.	TGTGCCAGCAGCTTAACTGGGGCCAGAGAGACCCAGTACTTC	CASSLTGARETQYF
TRBD2	TRBV5-4	TRBJ2-7	.	TGTGCCAGCAGCCCAAGGTCGGGGGGTTTTACCTACGAGCAGTACTTC	CASSPRSGGFTYEQYF
.	TRBV28	TRBJ1-4	.	TGTGCCAGCAGTTTCGATAGCAGGGGCGAAAAACTGTTTTTT	CASSFDSRGEKLFF
TRBD2	TRBV9	TRBJ2-1	.	TGTGCCAGCAGCGGATGGGGGCGGGGGGAGGCCTACAATGAGCAGTTCTTC	CASSGWGRGEAYNEQFF
.	TRBV5-6	TRBJ2-3	.	TGTGCCAGCAGCCTAAAAGATACGCAGTATTTT	CASSLKDTQYF
.	TRBV4-3	TRBJ1-2	few	TGCGCCAGCAGCCCCCTGGCGGGAGCTGGCCCTTATGGCTACACCTTC	CASSPLAGAGPYGYTF
TRBD2	TRBV4-3	TRBJ2-5	.	TGCGCCAGCAGCCAAGATGGCCTAGCGGGGGTAGAGACCCAGTACTTC	CASSQDGLAGVETQYF
.	TRBV19	TRBJ2-5	.	TGTGCCAGTAGTATCGGGTCGCACCAAGAGACCCAGTACTTC	CASSIGSHQETQYF
TRBD1	TRBV11-2	TRBJ2-2	.	TGTGCCAGCAGCTTATGGACAGGGCCCACCGGGGAGCTGTTTTTT	CASSLWTGPTGELFF
.	TRBV7-6	TRBJ1-1	once	TGTGCCAGCAGCTTAGTACGCGGCACAATGAACACTGAAGCTTTCTTT	CASSLVRGTMNTEAFF
TRBD1	TRBV6-1	TRBJ1-2	.	TGTGCCAGCACCGGAGAGGGGGCAGTGCCACATGGCTACACCTTC	CASTGEGAVPHGYTF
TRBD2	TRBV4-2	TRBJ2-3	.	TGTGCCAGCAGCCAAGATCTAGCGGGGGGAGATACGCAGTATTTT	CASSQDLAGGDTQYF
.	TRBV10-3	TRBJ2-5	.	TGTGCCATCAGGGCCTCGACTGGAGGTGTCCAAGAGACCCAGTACTTC	CAIRASTGGVQETQYF
.	TRBV9	TRBJ1-2	.	TGTGCCAGCAGCGTAGATAGGGGAGGCCATGGCTACACCTTC	CASSVDRGGHGYTF
TRBD2	TRBV9	TRBJ2-7	.	TGTGCCAGCAGCGCGGGGTGGGGACTAGCGTACGAGCAGTACTTC	CASSAGWGLAYEQYF
.	TRBV7-6	TRBJ2-6	.	TGTGCCAGCAGCCCACTCCAGGGAATCGGGGCCAACGTCCTGACTTTC	CASSPLQGIGANVLTF
TRBD2	TRBV29-1	TRBJ2-1	.	TGCAGCCCCCTGGCCCCGGGACTAGTCGGGAATGAGCAGTTCTTC	CSPLAPGLVGNEQFF
TRBD2	TRBV7-2	TRBJ2-3	.	TGTGCCAGCAGCCTCTATAGCCGGGGGGGGGCCGTAGATACGCAGTATTTT	CASSLYSRGGAVDTQYF
TRBD2	TRBV27	TRBJ2-7	.	TGTGCCAGCAGTTTGGCGGGGGAAACCTACGAGCAGTACTTC	CASSLAGETYEQYF
.	TRBV6-5	TRBJ1-4	.	TGTGCCAGCAGCTGGGGGAGGACGGGTGAAAAACTGTTTTTT	CASSWGRTGEKLFF
TRBD2	TRBV11-2	TRBJ2-3	.	TGTGCCAGCAGCTATAGCGGGGCTAGCACAGATACGCAGTATTTT	CASSYSGASTDTQYF
.	TRBV30	TRBJ2-3	.	TGTGCCTGGAGCATAGCGGCAGATACGCAGTATTTT	CAWSIAADTQYF
.	TRBV2	TRBJ1-6	once	TGTGCCAGCAGTGTCGAGGGTAGCTCCTATAATTCACCCCTCCACTTT	CASSVEGSSYNSPLHF
TRBD1	TRBV5-5	TRBJ2-1	.	TGTGCCAGCAGCTTGAAGCCCCCGGACAGGGGACGAAATGAGCAGTTCTTC	CASSLKPPDRGRNEQFF
.	TRBV5-1	TRBJ1-4	few	TGCGCCACCAAAGAGGGTGCGGCTAATGAAAAACTGTTTTTT	CATKEGAANEKLFF
.	TRBV9	TRBJ2-3	once	TGTGCCAGCAGCGTAGGGACTGCCGTTTCCGCAGATACGCAGTATTTT	CASSVGTAVSADTQYF
.	TRBV15	TRBJ2-3	.	TGTGCCACCAAGGTGAGACAGATGGAAGATACGCAGTATTTT	CATKVRQMEDTQYF
.	TRBV7-8	TRBJ2-7	.	TGTGCCAGCAGCCCCCCGTGGGGCAGGACCCAGCAGTACTTC	CASSPPWGRTQQYF
.	TRBV7-2	TRBJ1-5	.	TGTGCCAGCAGCCAGGACATGGGGCAGCCCCAGCATTTT	CASSQDMGQPQHF
TRBD2	TRBV7-9	TRBJ2-7	.	TGTGCCAGCAGCTCCGGACTAGTTCTAGGCCGGTACGAGCAGTACTTC	CASSSGLVLGRYEQYF
TRBD1	TRBV7-6	TRBJ2-7	.	TGTGCCAGCAGCTTAAGAGGGGGACAGGGTTTCGACGAGCAGTACTTC	CASSLRGGQGFDEQYF
TRBD2	TRBV7-9	TRBJ2-4	.	TGTGCCAGCAGCCCGGCGGGGGGCCTAGCCAAAAACATTCAGTACTTC	CASSPAGGLAKNIQYF
TRBD1	TRBV6-5	TRBJ1-1	few	TGTGCCAGCAGTTACGGGACAGTCAACACTGAAGCTTTCTTT	CASSYGTVNTEAFF
TRBD1	TRBV7-2	TRBJ2-7	.	TGTGCCAGCAGCTCCTGGGGGACAGGGGTCTACGAGCAGTACTTC	CASSSWGTGVYEQYF